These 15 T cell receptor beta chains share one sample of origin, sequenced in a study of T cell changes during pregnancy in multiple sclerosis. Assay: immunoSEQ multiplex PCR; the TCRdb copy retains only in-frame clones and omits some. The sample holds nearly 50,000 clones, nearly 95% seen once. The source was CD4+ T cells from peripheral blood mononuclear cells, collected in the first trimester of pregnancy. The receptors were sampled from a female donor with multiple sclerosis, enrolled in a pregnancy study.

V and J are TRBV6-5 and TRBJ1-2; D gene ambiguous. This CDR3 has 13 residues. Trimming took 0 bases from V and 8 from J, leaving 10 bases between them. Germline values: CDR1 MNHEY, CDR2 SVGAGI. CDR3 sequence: CASSYSGHGGYTF. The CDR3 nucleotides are TGTGCCAGCAGTTACTCCGGTCACGGGGGCTACACCTTC.

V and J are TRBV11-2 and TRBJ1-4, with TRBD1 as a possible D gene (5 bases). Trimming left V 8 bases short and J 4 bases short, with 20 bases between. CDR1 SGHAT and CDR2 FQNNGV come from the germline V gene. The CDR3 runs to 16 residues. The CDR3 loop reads CASGQGLIVDNEKLFF. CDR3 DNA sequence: TGTGCCAGCGGTCAGGGACTCATAGTGGATAATGAAAAACTGTTTTTT.

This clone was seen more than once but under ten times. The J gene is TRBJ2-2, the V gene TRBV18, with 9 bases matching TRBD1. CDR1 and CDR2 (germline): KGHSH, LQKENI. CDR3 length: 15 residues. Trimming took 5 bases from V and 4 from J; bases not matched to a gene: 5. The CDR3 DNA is TGTGCCAGCTCAGACCTACAGGGGGCCACCGGGGAGCTGTTTTTT. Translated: CASSDLQGATGELFF.

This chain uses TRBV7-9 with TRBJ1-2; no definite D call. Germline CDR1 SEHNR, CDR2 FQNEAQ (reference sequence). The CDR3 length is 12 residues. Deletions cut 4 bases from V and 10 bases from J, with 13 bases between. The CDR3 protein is CASSSLFSFYTF. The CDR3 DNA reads TGTGCCAGCAGCTCATTATTTAGTTTCTACACCTTC.

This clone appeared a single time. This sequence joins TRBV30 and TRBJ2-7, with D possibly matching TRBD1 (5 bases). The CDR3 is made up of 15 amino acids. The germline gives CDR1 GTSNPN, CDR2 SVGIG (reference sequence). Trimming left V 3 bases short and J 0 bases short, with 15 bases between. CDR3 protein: CAWRTQETLSYEQYF. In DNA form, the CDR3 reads TGTGCCTGGAGGACACAGGAGACCCTCTCCTACGAGCAGTACTTC.

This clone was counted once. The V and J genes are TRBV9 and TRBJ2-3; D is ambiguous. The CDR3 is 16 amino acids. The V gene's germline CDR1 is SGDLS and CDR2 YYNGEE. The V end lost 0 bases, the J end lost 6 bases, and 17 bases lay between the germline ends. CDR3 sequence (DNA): TGTGCCAGCAGCGTAGAGGTGGCTAGGTCCTCGGATACGCAGTATTTT. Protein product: CASSVEVARSSDTQYF.

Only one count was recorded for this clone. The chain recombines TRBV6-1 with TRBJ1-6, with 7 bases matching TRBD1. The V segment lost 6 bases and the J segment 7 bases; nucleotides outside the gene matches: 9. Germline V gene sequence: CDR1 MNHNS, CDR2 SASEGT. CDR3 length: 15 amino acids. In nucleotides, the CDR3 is TGTGCCAGCAGACAAACAGGGGTGGTGAATTCACCCCTCCACTTT. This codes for CASRQTGVVNSPLHF.

In DNA form, the CDR3 reads TGTGCCAGTAGTTACCGGGACAGGGAGACCAACACTGAAGCTTTCTTT. Translation: CASSYRDRETNTEAFF. J is TRBJ1-1 and V is TRBV19, with 9 bases identical to TRBD1. The trim removed 5 bases at V and 2 bases at J, leaving 9 bases unmatched. The CDR3 spans 16 residues. Germline V lookup: CDR1 LNHDA, CDR2 SQIVND (reference sequence). Variable domain in full (rest from reference TRBV19 and TRBJ1-1): DGGITQSPKYLFRKEGQNVTLSCEQNLNHDAMYWYRQDPGQGLRLIYYSQIVNDFQKGDIAEGYSVSREKKESFPLTVTSAQKNPTAFYLCASSYRDRETNTEAFFGQGTRLTVV.

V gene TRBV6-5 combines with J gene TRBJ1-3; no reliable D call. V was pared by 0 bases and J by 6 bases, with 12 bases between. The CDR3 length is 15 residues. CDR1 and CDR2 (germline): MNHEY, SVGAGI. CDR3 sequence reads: CASSYSRAPQNTIYF. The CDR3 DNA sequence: TGTGCCAGCAGTTACTCGAGGGCTCCCCAAAACACCATATATTTT.

The CDR3 protein is CASSPRRGAGNTIYF. DNA of the CDR3: TGTGCCAGCTCACCACGTCGGGGGGCTGGAAACACCATATATTTT. The chain uses TRBV18 and TRBJ1-3; D possibly corresponds to TRBD1 (5 bases). The germline CDR1 and CDR2 sequences are KGHSH and LQKENI. This CDR3 is 15 amino acids long. Trimming removed 1 base at V and 2 bases at J, with 9 bases between.

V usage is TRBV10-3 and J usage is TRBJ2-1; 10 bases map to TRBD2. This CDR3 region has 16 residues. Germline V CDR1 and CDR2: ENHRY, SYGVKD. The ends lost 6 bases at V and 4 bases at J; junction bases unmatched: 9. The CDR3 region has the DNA TGTGCCATCAGCCGAGCGGGGGGGCTGGGGTACAATGAGCAGTTCTTC. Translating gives CAISRAGGLGYNEQFF.

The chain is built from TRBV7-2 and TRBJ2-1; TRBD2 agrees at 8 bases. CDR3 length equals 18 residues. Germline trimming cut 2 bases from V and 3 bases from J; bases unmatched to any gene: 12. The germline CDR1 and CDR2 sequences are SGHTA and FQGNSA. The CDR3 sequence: CASSLFGVSGGSYNEQFF. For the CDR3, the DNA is TGTGCCAGCAGCTTATTTGGTGTTTCGGGGGGGAGCTACAATGAGCAGTTCTTC.

Here the CDR3 reads CASSEATSGVGETQYF. The CDR3 DNA sequence: TGTGCCAGCAGTGAAGCGACTAGCGGGGTAGGGGAGACCCAGTACTTC. The J gene is TRBJ2-5, the V gene TRBV6-1; 11 nucleotides match TRBD2. The CDR3 spans 16 residues. The trim removed 0 bases at V and 5 bases at J, leaving 5 bases unmatched. The germline CDR1 and CDR2 sequences are MNHNS and SASEGT.

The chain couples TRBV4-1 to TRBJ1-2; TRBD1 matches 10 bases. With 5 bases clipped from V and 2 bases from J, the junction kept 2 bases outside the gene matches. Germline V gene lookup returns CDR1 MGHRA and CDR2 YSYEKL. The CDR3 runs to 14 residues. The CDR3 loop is CASSGTGENYGYTF. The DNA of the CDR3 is TGCGCCAGCAGCGGGACAGGGGAAAACTATGGCTACACCTTC.

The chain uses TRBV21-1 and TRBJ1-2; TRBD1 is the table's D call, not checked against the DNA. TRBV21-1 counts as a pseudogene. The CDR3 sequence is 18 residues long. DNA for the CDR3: TGTGCCAGCAGCAAAGCACACCTCGGTGGACAAGGGTACCAAGGCTACACCTTC. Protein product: CASSKAHLGGQGYQGYTF.